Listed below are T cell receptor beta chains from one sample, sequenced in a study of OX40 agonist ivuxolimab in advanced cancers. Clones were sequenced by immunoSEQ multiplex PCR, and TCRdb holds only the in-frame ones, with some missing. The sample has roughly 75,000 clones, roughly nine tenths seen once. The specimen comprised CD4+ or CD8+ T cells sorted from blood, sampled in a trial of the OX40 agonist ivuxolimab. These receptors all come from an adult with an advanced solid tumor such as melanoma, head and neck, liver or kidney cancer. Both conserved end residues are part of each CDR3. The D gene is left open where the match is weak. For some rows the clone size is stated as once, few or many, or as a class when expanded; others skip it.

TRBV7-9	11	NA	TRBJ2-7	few	TGTGCCAGCAGCCCAGGGGTCGAGCAGTACTTC	CASSPGVEQYF
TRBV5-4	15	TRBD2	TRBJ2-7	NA	TGTGCCAGCAGCTTGGGCCTAGCGGGATCCTACGAGCAGTACTTC	CASSLGLAGSYEQYF
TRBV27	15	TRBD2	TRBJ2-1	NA	TGTGCCAGCACCTTCCCGACTAGCGACTACAATGAGCAGTTCTTC	CASTFPTSDYNEQFF
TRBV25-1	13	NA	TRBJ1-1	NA	TGTGCCAGCAGGACGTGGGGGAACACTGAAGCTTTCTTT	CASRTWGNTEAFF
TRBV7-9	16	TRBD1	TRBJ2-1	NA	TGTGCCAGCAGCTCCCGGGACAGGATTTTAAGGGATGAGCAGTTCTTC	CASSSRDRILRDEQFF
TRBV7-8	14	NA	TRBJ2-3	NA	TGTGCCAGCTGCACCGACGTAATGACAGATACGCAGTATTTT	CASCTDVMTDTQYF
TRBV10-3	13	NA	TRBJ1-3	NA	TGTGCCATCAGAGACAGCTCTGGAAACACCATATATTTT	CAIRDSSGNTIYF
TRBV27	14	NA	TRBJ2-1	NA	TGTGCCAGCAGTTTTGTCGGCGTTGGCAATGAGCAGTTCTTC	CASSFVGVGNEQFF
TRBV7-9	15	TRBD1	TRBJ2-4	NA	TGTGCCAGCAGCGAAGGACAGGGCGGTCGTTACATTCAGTACTTC	CASSEGQGGRYIQYF
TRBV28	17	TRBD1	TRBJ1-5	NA	TGTGCCAGCAGTCAGGACAGGGTTGGGGATAGCAATCAGCCCCAGCATTTT	CASSQDRVGDSNQPQHF
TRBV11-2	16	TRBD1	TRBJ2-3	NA	TGTGCCAGCAGCCACACGGGGACAGGGACGACAGATACGCAGTATTTT	CASSHTGTGTTDTQYF
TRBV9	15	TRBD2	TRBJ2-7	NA	TGTGCCAGCAGCGTATCGACGGGGGGGAACTACGAGCAGTACTTC	CASSVSTGGNYEQYF
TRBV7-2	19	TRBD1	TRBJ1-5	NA	TGTGCCAGCAGCTTAACCACCGGGACAGGGGTCTATAGCAATCAGCCCCAGCATTTT	CASSLTTGTGVYSNQPQHF
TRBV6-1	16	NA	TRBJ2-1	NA	TGTGCCAGCAGTGAACCTCGGGACCCTACACAATGTGAGCAGTTCTTC	CASSEPRDPTQCEQFF
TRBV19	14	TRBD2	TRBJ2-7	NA	TGTGCCAGTAGTATTTCTAGGGAGGGGCACGAGCAGTACTTC	CASSISREGHEQYF
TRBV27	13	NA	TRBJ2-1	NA	TGTGCCAGCAGTTTAACAAGCGGAAATGAGCAGTTCTTC	CASSLTSGNEQFF
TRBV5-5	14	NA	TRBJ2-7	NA	TGTGCCAGCAGCTTGGTACGCGGGCCCTACGAGCAGTACTTC	CASSLVRGPYEQYF
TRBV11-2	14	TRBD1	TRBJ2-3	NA	TGTGCCAGCAGCTTGGGTAGGACAGGGGATACGCAGTATTTT	CASSLGRTGDTQYF
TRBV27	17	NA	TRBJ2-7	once	TGTGCCAGCAGTTTAGGGGATGCCCACAGGGTTCTCTACGAGCAGTACTTC	CASSLGDAHRVLYEQYF
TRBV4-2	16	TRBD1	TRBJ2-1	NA	TGTGCCAGCAGCAGACCGGGACAGGGGGCCCCCAATGAGCAGTTCTTC	CASSRPGQGAPNEQFF
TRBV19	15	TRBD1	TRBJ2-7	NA	TGTGCCAGTAGTATAGCCGGGACAGGGGACTACGAGCAGTACTTC	CASSIAGTGDYEQYF
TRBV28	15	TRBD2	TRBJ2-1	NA	TGTGCCAGCAGTTCCCCAGCGGGAGTAAACAATGAGCAGTTCTTC	CASSSPAGVNNEQFF
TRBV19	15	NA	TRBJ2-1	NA	TGTGCCAGTACCCCCGGGTCGAGCTCCTACAATGAGCAGTTCTTC	CASTPGSSSYNEQFF
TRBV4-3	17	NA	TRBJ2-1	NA	TGCGCCAGCAGCCAGTCCTTACCACAGGAGCCTTACAATGAGCAGTTCTTC	CASSQSLPQEPYNEQFF
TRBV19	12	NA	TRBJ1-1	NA	TGTGCCGTACTACCCGGGGGCACTGAAGCTTTCTTT	CAVLPGGTEAFF
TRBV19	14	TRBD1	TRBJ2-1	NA	TGTGCCAGTTGGGACAGGGGTACCTACAATGAGCAGTTCTTC	CASWDRGTYNEQFF
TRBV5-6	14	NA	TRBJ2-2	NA	TGTGCCAGCAGCTCGGACCCAACACCCGGGGAGCTGTTTTTT	CASSSDPTPGELFF
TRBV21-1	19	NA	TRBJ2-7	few	TGTGCCAGCACCCTTCTACCCTCCACTACGGACAGGAAAGGCTACGAGCAGTACTTC	CASTLLPSTTDRKGYEQYF
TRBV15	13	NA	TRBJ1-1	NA	TGTGCCACCAGCAGAGAGATGAACACTGAAGCTTTCTTT	CATSREMNTEAFF
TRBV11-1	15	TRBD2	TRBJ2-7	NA	TGTGCCAGCACCATAACTAGCGGGAGTGCCTACGAGCAGTACTTC	CASTITSGSAYEQYF
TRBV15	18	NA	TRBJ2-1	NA	TGTGCCACCAGCAGAGAAGGGGCAGGGAGTCTGTCCTACAATGAGCAGTTCTTC	CATSREGAGSLSYNEQFF
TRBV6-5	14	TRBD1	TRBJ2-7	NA	TGTGCCAGCAGTTACGGGGGACAGGGGTACGAGCAGTACTTC	CASSYGGQGYEQYF
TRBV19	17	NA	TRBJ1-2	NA	TGTGCCAGTAGCTGGAGTGAGACAGCGAAGAATAACTATGGCTACACCTTC	CASSWSETAKNNYGYTF
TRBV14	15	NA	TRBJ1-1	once	TGTGCCAGCAGCCAAGGGGGCGCCTCGTACACTGAAGCTTTCTTT	CASSQGGASYTEAFF
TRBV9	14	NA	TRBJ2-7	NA	TGTGCCAGCAGCGCCTCTACTGGCGCGGACGAGCAGTACTTC	CASSASTGADEQYF
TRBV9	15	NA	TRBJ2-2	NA	TGTGCCAGCAGCGTAGAGGATCCGGACACCGGGGAGCTGTTTTTT	CASSVEDPDTGELFF
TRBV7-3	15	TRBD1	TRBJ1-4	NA	TGTGCCAGCAGCTTGACACAGGGGGCTAATGAAAAACTGTTTTTT	CASSLTQGANEKLFF
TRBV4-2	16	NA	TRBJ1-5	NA	TGTGCCAGCAGCCAAGAAACCGGGCAGGGCGATCAGCCCCAGCATTTT	CASSQETGQGDQPQHF
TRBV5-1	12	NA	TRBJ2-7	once	TGCGCCAGCAGCTTGGTTGGCTACGAGCAGTACTTC	CASSLVGYEQYF
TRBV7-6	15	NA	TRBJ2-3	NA	TGTGCCAGCAGCTTAGTGGGCAGACGCACAGATACGCAGTATTTT	CASSLVGRRTDTQYF